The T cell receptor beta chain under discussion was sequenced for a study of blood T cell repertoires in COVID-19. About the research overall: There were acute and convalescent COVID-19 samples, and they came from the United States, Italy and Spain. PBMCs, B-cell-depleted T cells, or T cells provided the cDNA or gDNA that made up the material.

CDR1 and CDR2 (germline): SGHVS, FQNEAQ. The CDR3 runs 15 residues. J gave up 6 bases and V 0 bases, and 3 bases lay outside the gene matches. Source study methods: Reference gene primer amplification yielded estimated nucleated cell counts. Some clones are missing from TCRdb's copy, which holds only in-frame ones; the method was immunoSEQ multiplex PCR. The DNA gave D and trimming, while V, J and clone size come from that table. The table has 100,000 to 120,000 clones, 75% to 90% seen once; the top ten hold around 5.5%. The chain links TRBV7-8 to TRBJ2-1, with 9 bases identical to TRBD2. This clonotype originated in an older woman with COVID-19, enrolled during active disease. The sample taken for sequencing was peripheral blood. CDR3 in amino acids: CASSLALAGPNEQFF. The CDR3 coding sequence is TGTGCCAGCAGCTTAGCACTAGCGGGCCCCAATGAGCAGTTCTTC. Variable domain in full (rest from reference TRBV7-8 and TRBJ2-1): GAGVSQSPRYKVAKRGQDVALRCDPISGHVSLFWYQQALGQGPEFLTYFQNEAQLDKSGLPSDRFFAERPEGSVSTLKIQRTQQEDSAVYLCASSLALAGPNEQFFGPGTRLTVL.